The 26 T cell receptor beta chains below come from one sample, sequenced in a study of blood T cell repertoires in COVID-19. The method was immunoSEQ multiplex PCR; TCRdb's version includes in-frame clones alone and lacks a portion of them. This table holds approximately 140,000 clones, around nine tenths found once. Material: peripheral blood. The receptors originated from a man over 45 with active or convalescent COVID-19.

V is TRBV7-9 and J is TRBJ1-4; D gene ambiguous. The CDR3 is 13 amino acids. Germline CDR1 reads SEHNR; CDR2 reads FQNEAQ (reference sequence). Trimming cost V 3 bases and J 8 bases, with 10 bases left between them. CDR3 DNA: TGTGCCAGCAGCTTGGGAGGAGGCGAAAAACTGTTTTTT. Amino acids: CASSLGGGEKLFF. The full variable domain, completed using reference TRBV7-9 and TRBJ1-4, is DTGVSQNPRHKITKRGQNVTFRCDPISEHNRLYWYRQTLGQGPEFLTYFQNEAQLEKSRLLSDRFSAERPKGSFSTLEIQRTEQGDSAMYLCASSLGGGEKLFFGSGTQLSVL.

This chain uses TRBV28 with TRBJ2-7, with D perhaps TRBD2 (6 bases). Germline V gives CDR1 MDHEN, CDR2 SYDVKM. The CDR3 has 11 residues. The CDR3 reads CASGDAYEQYF. DNA for the CDR3: TGTGCGTCGGGAGATGCCTACGAGCAGTACTTC.

The chain combines TRBV6-5 with TRBJ2-7; 9 nucleotides match TRBD1. Trimming removed 4 bases from V and 3 bases from J; junction bases left unmatched: 4. The CDR3 length is 14 residues. The V gene's germline CDR1 is MNHEY and CDR2 SVGAGI. The CDR3 loop is CASSSRDRVYEQYF. In DNA form, the CDR3 reads TGTGCCAGCAGTTCCCGGGACAGGGTCTACGAGCAGTACTTC.

This clone was detected only once. The rearrangement links TRBV2 to TRBJ1-6, with a weak D call TRBD1 (6 bases). The V gene lost 2 bases and the J gene lost 10 bases, with 15 bases spanning the gap. This CDR3 is built from 15 residues. Germline V gene lookup returns CDR1 SNHLY and CDR2 FYNNEI. The CDR3 region has the DNA TGTGCCAGCAGTGAACAGGGGACGACGAGGTCACCCCTCCACTTT. Translating gives CASSEQGTTRSPLHF. The full variable domain, rest sourced from reference TRBV2 and TRBJ1-6, is EPEVTQTPSHQVTQMGQEVILRCVPISNHLYFYWYRQILGQKVEFLVSFYNNEISEKSEIFDDQFSVERPDGSNFTLKIRSTKLEDSAMYFCASSEQGTTRSPLHFGNGTRLTVT.

The chain is built from TRBV5-4 and TRBJ2-5, with 8 bases that match TRBD1. Germline loops: CDR1 SGHNT, CDR2 YYREEE (reference sequence). V lost 4 bases, J lost 1 base, and 3 bases stayed unmatched. The CDR3 is 14 residues long. CDR3 nucleotides: TGTGCCAGCAGCCTGGGGACAGGCCAAGAGACCCAGTACTTC. It is translated as CASSLGTGQETQYF.

The chain uses TRBV7-9 and TRBJ2-1; TRBD2 aligns across 8 bases. The CDR3 runs 15 residues. V lost 4 bases, J lost 2 bases, and 4 bases stayed unmatched. The germline gives CDR1 SEHNR, CDR2 FQNEAQ (reference sequence). CDR3 residues: CASSSRTSPYNEQFF. CDR3 in DNA: TGTGCCAGCAGCTCAAGGACTAGCCCCTACAATGAGCAGTTCTTC.

The chain joins TRBV5-4 to TRBJ2-5; TRBD1 is a possible D gene (6 bases). V was trimmed by 4 bases and J by 5 bases, leaving 12 bases between them. CDR1 is SGHNT and CDR2 is YYREEE in the germline V gene (reference sequence). The CDR3 sequence is 13 residues long. CDR3 nucleotide sequence: TGTGCCAGCAGCGTATGGACAGCTGAGACCCAGTACTTC. Encoded protein: CASSVWTAETQYF.

The chain carries TRBV6-4 and TRBJ2-1; 12 nucleotides agree with TRBD1. This CDR3 comprises 16 residues. J lost 8 bases, V lost 1 base, and 6 bases had no gene match. Germline V gene lookup returns CDR1 MRHNA and CDR2 SNTAGT. CDR3: CASSDYGTGGSHEQFF. In DNA, the CDR3 is TGTGCCAGCAGTGACTATGGGACAGGGGGCTCTCATGAGCAGTTCTTC.

This clone has a single count. The chain uses TRBV18 and TRBJ2-3; 8 nucleotides match TRBD1. V dropped 3 bases and J dropped 7; count of bases not matched to a gene: 9. The germline V gene has CDR1 KGHSH and CDR2 LQKENI. The CDR3 consists of 15 residues. CDR3 in DNA: TGTGCCAGCTCACCGCCCGACAGGGGCGGTAATACGCAGTATTTT. Its translation: CASSPPDRGGNTQYF.

This sequence joins TRBV28 and TRBJ2-5; 12 bases map to TRBD2. Germline V gene lookup returns CDR1 MDHEN and CDR2 SYDVKM. The CDR3 consists of 13 residues. V dropped 8 bases and J dropped 5; count of bases not matched to a gene: 3. Written as DNA, the CDR3 is TGTGCCAGCCGACTAGCGGGAGTTGAGACCCAGTACTTC. Encoded protein: CASRLAGVETQYF.

The chain employs TRBV1 and TRBJ1-2; TRBD1, the table's D call, lacks a check against the DNA. TRBV1 is noted as a pseudogene. The CDR3 length is 17 residues. CDR3 DNA: TGCACCAGCAGCCAAGATATATGGCAGGGGGGAGACTATGGCTACACCTTC. It yields the protein CTSSQDIWQGGDYGYTF.

In this sample, this clone turned up a few times. The chain combines TRBV6-2 or TRBV6-3 with TRBJ2-7; D is possibly TRBD2 (6 bases). Germline V CDR1 and CDR2: MNHEY, SVGEGT. Trimming shortened V by 5 bases and J by 2 bases, and 19 bases separated the two germline ends. This CDR3 has 16 residues. The CDR3 loop reads CASSNGGHLPTYEQYF. CDR3 bases: TGTGCCAGCAGTAACGGAGGGCACCTACCTACCTACGAGCAGTACTTC.

The V gene is TRBV6-2 or TRBV6-3, the J gene TRBJ2-2; TRBD2 is a possible D gene (7 bases). The germline V gene encodes CDR1 MNHEY and CDR2 SVGEGT. The CDR3 sequence is 18 residues long. Trimming removed 6 bases at V and 1 base at J, with 21 bases between. As DNA, the CDR3 is TGTGCCAGCAGCCCTCGGGGGGCGCGGGAGCAGAACACCGGGGAGCTGTTTTTT. This sequence encodes CASSPRGAREQNTGELFF.

The chain employs TRBV5-5 and TRBJ2-7, with TRBD1 identical over 10 bases. V shed 4 bases, J shed 3 bases, and the junction held 7 bases outside the gene matches. CDR3 size: 15 residues. Per the germline V gene, CDR1 is SGHKS and CDR2 is YYEKEE (reference sequence). CDR3 loop: CASSASGTGVYEQYF. DNA for the CDR3: TGTGCCAGCAGCGCATCCGGGACAGGGGTCTACGAGCAGTACTTC.

This clone was recorded a few times. The rearrangement joins TRBV7-9 to TRBJ1-4, with TRBD1 matching over 8 bases. Unmatched junction bases numbered 5, after V lost 4 bases and J lost 7 bases. Germline V gene lookup returns CDR1 SEHNR and CDR2 FQNEAQ (reference sequence). The CDR3 consists of 14 residues. Here the CDR3 reads CASSSSGGLEKLFF. In DNA form, the CDR3 reads TGTGCCAGCAGCTCCTCAGGGGGCCTTGAAAAACTGTTTTTT.

The chain combines TRBV18 with TRBJ1-1; weak D call: TRBD1 (5 bases). Germline assignment: CDR1 KGHSH and CDR2 LQKENI. Between the trimmed V and J ends, which lost 8 bases and 1 base, there was a span of 11 bases. The CDR3 length is 13 residues. CDR3 loop: CASAGDQNTEAFF. CDR3 sequence (DNA): TGTGCCAGCGCGGGGGACCAGAACACTGAAGCTTTCTTT.

The chain uses TRBV29-1 and TRBJ2-1; D might be TRBD2 (6 bases). Germline V CDR1 and CDR2: SQVTM, ANQGSEA. V lost 7 bases to trimming and J lost 9 bases, with 22 bases between them. This CDR3 is 14 amino acids long. This CDR3 is CSGTPGTSPIEQFF. The CDR3 bases are TGCAGCGGTACACCCGGGACTTCCCCAATTGAGCAGTTCTTC.

V usage is TRBV27 and J usage is TRBJ1-2, with 9 positions matching TRBD1. Germline V gene lookup returns CDR1 MNHEY and CDR2 SMNVEV (reference sequence). V shed 1 base and J 7 bases; nucleotides not matched to a gene: 7. The CDR3 has 15 residues. The CDR3 loop is CASSLLGQGNGGYTF. The CDR3, as DNA: TGTGCCAGCAGTTTATTAGGACAGGGGAACGGTGGCTACACCTTC.

There are a few counts of this clone. The chain carries TRBV28 and TRBJ1-2; D unclear. V lost 4 bases to trimming and J lost 8 bases, with 11 bases between them. The CDR3 has 12 residues. The germline gives CDR1 MDHEN, CDR2 SYDVKM. Written as DNA, the CDR3 is TGTGCCAGCAGTTCGGACTCCCGAGGCTACACCTTC. Translation gives CASSSDSRGYTF.

Only one count was recorded for this clone. The rearrangement links TRBV19 to TRBJ2-3; TRBD1 might be the D (5 bases). V was trimmed by 0 bases and J by 2 bases, leaving 12 bases between them. Germline CDR1 reads LNHDA; CDR2 reads SQIVND (reference sequence). The CDR3 covers 16 residues. The CDR3 is CASSIETQGTTDTQYF. Here the CDR3 DNA reads TGTGCCAGTAGTATAGAAACGCAGGGTACCACAGATACGCAGTATTTT.

The chain uses TRBV7-3 and TRBJ2-1, with a possible D match to TRBD2 (5 bases). CDR1 and CDR2 from the germline V gene are SGHTA and FQGTGA. V dropped 3 bases and J dropped 1 base, with 10 bases sitting between them. The CDR3 covers 15 residues. CDR3 residues: CASSFDRGSYNEQFF. CDR3 DNA sequence: TGTGCCAGCAGCTTCGATCGGGGATCCTACAATGAGCAGTTCTTC.

The J gene is TRBJ2-2, the V gene TRBV5-1; TRBD1 is a possible D gene (8 bases). Looked up from germline, CDR1 is SGHRS and CDR2 is YFSETQ. Trimming removed 4 bases from V and 7 bases from J, with 17 bases in between. This CDR3 comprises 15 residues. This CDR3 reads CASSQRTGRVGELFF. CDR3 nucleotides: TGCGCCAGCAGCCAACGGACAGGGAGGGTCGGGGAGCTGTTTTTT.

V gene TRBV19 combines with J gene TRBJ1-5; TRBD1 matches at 8 bases. The CDR3 sequence is 15 residues long. V was pared by 5 bases and J by 5 bases, with 8 bases of the junction left unmatched. The germline V gene encodes CDR1 LNHDA and CDR2 SQIVND (reference sequence). CDR3 residues: CASSFPGTGDQPQHF. The CDR3 DNA sequence: TGTGCCAGTAGTTTCCCCGGGACAGGAGATCAGCCCCAGCATTTT.

This clone was seen a single time. J is TRBJ1-5 and V is TRBV30; the D is unclear. The V and J ends lost 2 bases and 3 bases respectively, with 8 bases between them. CDR1 is GTSNPN and CDR2 is SVGIG in the germline V gene (reference sequence). This CDR3 contains 13 residues. The CDR3 DNA reads TGTGCCTGGAGTTCGGGGATCAATCAGCCCCAGCATTTT. Its protein product is CAWSSGINQPQHF.

This clone was counted once. The rearrangement joins TRBV30 to TRBJ1-3, with D uncertain. Germline-derived CDR1 and CDR2 are GTSNPN and SVGIG (reference sequence). The CDR3 is made up of 13 amino acids. The V and J ends lost 0 bases and 8 bases respectively, with 11 bases between them. The CDR3 DNA follows: TGTGCCTGGAGTGTCAACGGCCGGGACACCATATATTTT. Protein: CAWSVNGRDTIYF.

The V and J genes are TRBV19 and TRBJ1-5, with D unresolved. The germline V gene has CDR1 LNHDA and CDR2 SQIVND (reference sequence). CDR3 length: 15 residues. The V end was cut by 5 bases, the J end by 0 bases, with 11 bases between. The CDR3 loop is CASSRALYSNQPQHF. CDR3 sequence (DNA): TGTGCCAGTAGTCGCGCCCTGTATAGCAATCAGCCCCAGCATTTT.